Listed below are T cell receptor beta chains from one sample, sequenced in a study of T cell responses to AZD1222 COVID-19 vaccine. Clones were sequenced by immunoSEQ multiplex PCR, and TCRdb holds only the in-frame ones, with some missing. Of roughly 70,000 clones listed, 82% are singletons. The sample consisted of peripheral blood, taken on day 0 of AZD1222 vaccination. These receptors all stem from an adult in good health. Both conserved end residues are part of each CDR3. The D gene is left open where the match is weak. Some rows have no size entry. The others give once, few or many, or a class for an expanded clone.

D | size | J | V | DNA | CDR3
. | . | TRBJ2-1 | TRBV6-2/TRBV6-3 | TGTGCCAGCAGTTCCGTTTCAGGGGACACTTCCTACAATGAGCAGTTCTTC | CASSSVSGDTSYNEQFF
. | . | TRBJ2-2 | TRBV5-1 | TGCGCCAGCAGCTTCCCCAGGGCGGCCGGGGAGCTGTTTTTT | CASSFPRAAGELFF
. | . | TRBJ2-1 | TRBV11-3 | TGTGCCAGCAGCTTAGTGCTCTACAATGAGCAGTTCTTC | CASSLVLYNEQFF
. | few | TRBJ1-5 | TRBV27 | TGTGCCAGCAGTTTACTGAGGGGAAATCAGCCCCAGCATTTT | CASSLLRGNQPQHF
. | . | TRBJ1-5 | TRBV4-1 | TGCGCCAGCAGCCAGGGTGATCAGCCCCAGCATTTT | CASSQGDQPQHF
TRBD2 | once | TRBJ2-3 | TRBV28 | TGTGCCAGCAGTTTCCCGACTAGCGGGGGCACAGATACGCAGTATTTT | CASSFPTSGGTDTQYF
. | . | TRBJ1-2 | TRBV5-4 | TGTGCCAGCAGCTTGGACGTAACGGCGGCTGGGGGCTACACCTTC | CASSLDVTAAGGYTF
. | . | TRBJ1-5 | TRBV9 | TGTGCCAGCAGCGTAGGACACCCTAATCAGCCCCAGCATTTT | CASSVGHPNQPQHF
. | . | TRBJ1-1 | TRBV27 | TGTGCCAGCAGTTTTACTGGGGGGGGCACTGAAGCTTTCTTT | CASSFTGGGTEAFF
. | . | TRBJ2-5 | TRBV7-7 | TGTGCCAGCAGCGCCCCAGGGGATGGGGGGGAGACCCAGTACTTC | CASSAPGDGGETQYF
. | . | TRBJ2-6 | TRBV9 | TGTGCCAGTAGAGACAGTCCAAGCTCTGGGGCCAACGTCCTGACTTTC | CASRDSPSSGANVLTF
. | . | TRBJ2-1 | TRBV4-1 | TGCGCCAGCAGCCAAGACCCCAGCGCGGATGAGCAGTTCTTC | CASSQDPSADEQFF
. | . | TRBJ2-7 | TRBV6-4 | TGTGCCAGCCGTAGGTGGCGTTCTGATAAATACGAGCAGTACTTC | CASRRWRSDKYEQYF
. | . | TRBJ2-7 | TRBV6-1 | TGTGCCAGCAGGGAAGACATTGGCTCCTACGAGCAGTACTTC | CASREDIGSYEQYF
. | . | TRBJ1-4 | TRBV3-1/TRBV3-2 | TGTGCCAGCAGCCCCAGAGGATTTAATGAAAAACTGTTTTTT | CASSPRGFNEKLFF
. | . | TRBJ1-6 | TRBV6-4 | TGTGCCAGCAGTGACTCGCTCGGGGACTCACCCCTCCACTTT | CASSDSLGDSPLHF
. | few | TRBJ1-1 | TRBV7-9 | TGTGCCAGCACCCTATATAACCACGACACTGAAGCTTTCTTT | CASTLYNHDTEAFF
TRBD2 | . | TRBJ2-2 | TRBV2 | TGTGCCAGCAGTGAACTGGGCAGCGGGGGTTTCGGGGAGCTGTTTTTT | CASSELGSGGFGELFF
TRBD2 | . | TRBJ2-1 | TRBV7-6 | TGTGCCAGCAGCTCGTTAGCGGGGGGGCAGAGTGAGCAGTTCTTC | CASSSLAGGQSEQFF
TRBD1 | . | TRBJ1-1 | TRBV30 | TGTGCCTGGAGCGAACCCGGGACAGGGGGGACTGAAGCTTTCTTT | CAWSEPGTGGTEAFF